The clone carrying this T cell receptor beta chain was observed many times. This CDR3 is also generated by other DNA sequences in the sample. This CDR3 has 13 residues. CDR1 and CDR2 (germline): LGHNA, YSLEER. The V and J ends lost 0 bases and 4 bases respectively, with 7 bases between them. This specimen comes from a study of cytomegalovirus exposure and HLA in healthy donors. Assay: immunoSEQ multiplex PCR; the TCRdb copy retains only in-frame clones and omits some. The sample lists approximately 160,000 clones, 75% to 90% occurring once. The receptor comes from a woman younger than 30 in good health and CMV-seronegative. V and J are TRBV4-3 and TRBJ2-7; TRBD2 might be the D (5 bases). Sequencing used PBMCs. The CDR3 loop reads CASSQDRRYEQYF. CDR3 sequence (DNA): TGCGCCAGCAGCCAAGATAGGAGGTACGAGCAGTACTTC.